This entry lists 6 T cell receptor beta chains sequenced from one sample in a study of T cells in Graves' hyperthyroidism and ophthalmopathy. Amplification yielded TCR beta CDR3 regions, with RNA transcripts as the source. HTBI primers were used for first-round RT-PCR of the TCR CDR3. In TCRdb, the multiplex PCR reads were re-called with MiXCR into one record per CDR3 protein. In the table there are about 600,000 distinct CDR3 sequences, more than 13% of which are singletons. Material for sequencing was blood. Receptors were obtained from a woman aged 18-29 years with Graves' ophthalmopathy.

This clonotype was picked up a small number of times. The chain joins TRBV6-5 to TRBJ1-5; 7 bases fit TRBD1. The CDR3 loop spans 18 amino acids. CDR1 is MNHEY and CDR2 is SVGAGI in the germline V gene. J was trimmed by 1 base and V by 2 bases; bases with no gene match: 11. The chain's CDR3 is CASSYNTLRGASNQPQHF. DNA of the CDR3: TGTGCCAGCAGTTACAATACCCTCAGGGGGGCGAGCAATCAGCCCCAGCATTTT.

This clonotype has more than one count but fewer than ten. The gene calls are TRBV27 and TRBJ1-1; TRBD1 matches at 10 bases. V was pared by 6 bases and J by 7 bases, with 2 bases of the junction left unmatched. The CDR3 length is 12 residues. Germline V gene sequence: CDR1 MNHEY, CDR2 SMNVEV (reference sequence). The CDR3 coding sequence is TGTGCCAGCAGCTGGGACAGGGGTGAAGCTTTCTTT. Protein sequence: CASSWDRGEAFF.

This clonotype was seen at least ten times. The chain couples TRBV12-3 or TRBV12-4 to TRBJ2-1; TRBD2 aligns across 13 bases. Germline trimming cut 6 bases from V and 7 bases from J; bases unmatched to any gene: 6. The CDR3 is 15 amino acids. The CDR3 coding sequence is TGTGCCAGCAGCGTAACTAGCGGGAGGGGGAATGAGCAGTTCTTC. Its protein is CASSVTSGRGNEQFF.

This clonotype was seen at least ten times. The rearrangement joins TRBV24-1 to TRBJ1-5, with 9 positions matching TRBD1. V lost 5 bases and J lost 6; bases outside the gene matches: 16. Germline CDR1 and CDR2: KGHDR and SFDVKD. The CDR3 runs to 18 residues. CDR3 sequence (DNA): TGTGCCACCAGTGTGGGGGACAGGGCACGTCCTATAGGTCAGCCCCAGCATTTT. It translates to CATSVGDRARPIGQPQHF.

Worth noting for this clonotype: This may be a read error, as it is one base from a much larger clone. The chain uses TRBV20-1 and TRBJ2-7; 7 bases fit TRBD2. Germline V CDR1 and CDR2: DFQATT, SNEGSKA (reference sequence). This CDR3 contains 12 residues. With V trimmed by 6 bases and J by 5 bases, 7 bases remained unmatched. CDR3 sequence: CSAGGLEDEQYF. CDR3 coding DNA: TGCAGTGCGGGAGGACTAGAGGACGAGCAGTACTTC.

This clonotype was seen many times. J is TRBJ2-3 and V is TRBV20-1; possibly TRBD2 for D (7 bases). This CDR3 contains 12 residues. Germline V gives CDR1 DFQATT, CDR2 SNEGSKA (reference sequence). The CDR3 DNA reads TGCAGGCTCCGTAGGGGGGGAGATACGCAGTATTTT. Translated: CRLRRGGDTQYF.